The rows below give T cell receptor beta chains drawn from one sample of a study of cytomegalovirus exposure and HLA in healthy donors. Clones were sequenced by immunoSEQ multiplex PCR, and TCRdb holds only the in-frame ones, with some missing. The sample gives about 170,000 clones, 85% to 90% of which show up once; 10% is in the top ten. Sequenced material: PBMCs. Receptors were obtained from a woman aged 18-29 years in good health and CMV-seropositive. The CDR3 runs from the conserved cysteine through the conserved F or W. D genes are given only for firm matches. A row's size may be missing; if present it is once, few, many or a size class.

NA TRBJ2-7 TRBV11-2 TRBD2 TGTGCCAGCAGCCCTCGACTAGCGGGGGAACGGGAGCAGTACTTC CASSPRLAGEREQYF
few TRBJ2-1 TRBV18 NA TGTGCCAGCTCGCCGCTCCAGGGGGGAGCCGGGACTAGTCAGTTCTTC CASSPLQGGAGTSQFF
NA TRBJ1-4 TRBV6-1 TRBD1 TGTGCCAGCATGGGACAGTGGGGTGAAAAACTGTTTTTT CASMGQWGEKLFF
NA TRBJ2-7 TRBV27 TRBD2 TGTGCCAGCAGTTTAGATAGCGGGAGGAGGGTCGCCGAGCAGTACTTC CASSLDSGRRVAEQYF
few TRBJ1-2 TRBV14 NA TGTGCCAGCAGCCCGACAGCGGGGCACCGAAACTATGGCTACACCTTC CASSPTAGHRNYGYTF
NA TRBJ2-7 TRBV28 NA TGTGCCAGCAGTTTAGAAACAGGGCGGTACGAGCAGTACTTC CASSLETGRYEQYF
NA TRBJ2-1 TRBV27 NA TGTGCCAGCCTCCTTCTTGGCGGCGACAATGAGCAGTTCTTC CASLLLGGDNEQFF
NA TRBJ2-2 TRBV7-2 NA TGTGCCAGCAGCTTAGCCGGGTCCCTAAACACCGGGGAGCTGTTTTTT CASSLAGSLNTGELFF
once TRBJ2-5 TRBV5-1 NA TGCGCCAGCAGCTTAGGGTCGGCTAGCATCCAAGAGACCCAGTACTTC CASSLGSASIQETQYF
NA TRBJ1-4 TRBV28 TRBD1 TGTGCCAGCAATCCGGGACAGGGAAAACTGTTTTTT CASNPGQGKLFF
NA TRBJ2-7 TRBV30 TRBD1 TGTGCCTGGAGAGGGACAGAAAACAACTACGAGCAGTACTTC CAWRGTENNYEQYF
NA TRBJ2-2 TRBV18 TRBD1 TGTGCCAGCTCACCAACGTCAGGGGGCACCGGGGAGCTGTTTTTT CASSPTSGGTGELFF
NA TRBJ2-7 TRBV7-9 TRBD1 TGTGCCAGCAGCTTAGCGGCAGGGGGATACGAGCAGTACTTC CASSLAAGGYEQYF
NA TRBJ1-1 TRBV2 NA TGTGCCAGCAGTGAAGCGCGGCTTGAAGCTTTCTTT CASSEARLEAFF
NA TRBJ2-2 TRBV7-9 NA TGTGCCAGCAGTTCTATCCTCAGGGCGCGGGAGCTGTTTTTT CASSSILRARELFF
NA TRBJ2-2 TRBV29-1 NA TGCAGCGGCGCCGGGACTGCGAACACCGGGGAGCTGTTTTTT CSGAGTANTGELFF
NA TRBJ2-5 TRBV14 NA TGTGCCAGCAGCCTATCTTCGGGAGTGGGGAAGACCCAGTACTTC CASSLSSGVGKTQYF
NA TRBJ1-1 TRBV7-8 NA TGTGCCAGCAGCCCACGCCCGTGGGCCACTGAAGCTTTCTTT CASSPRPWATEAFF
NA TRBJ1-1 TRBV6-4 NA TGTGCCAGCAGTGAGAGTGGCGGCACTGAAGCTTTCTTT CASSESGGTEAFF
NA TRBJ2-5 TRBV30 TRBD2 TGTGCCTTCTCACCCGGACTAGCCGCCTTCCAAGAGACCCAGTACTTC CAFSPGLAAFQETQYF
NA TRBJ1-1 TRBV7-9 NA TGTGCCAGCAGCTCCTCTCGCGGCCCCACTGAAGCTTTCTTT CASSSSRGPTEAFF
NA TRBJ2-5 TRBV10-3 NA TGTGCCATCAGAGACAGCCAAGAGACCCAGTACTTC CAIRDSQETQYF
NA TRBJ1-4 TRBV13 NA TGTGCCAGCAGCTTAGTGGGGCGCAATGAAAAACTGTTTTTT CASSLVGRNEKLFF
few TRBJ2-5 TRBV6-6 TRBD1 TGTGCCAGCAGTCCGCTGACAGGGGTGGGGGAGACCCAGTACTTC CASSPLTGVGETQYF
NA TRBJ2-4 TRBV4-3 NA TGCGCCAGCAGCCCTGGTAGCGGCCTAGCCAAAAACATTCAGTACTTC CASSPGSGLAKNIQYF
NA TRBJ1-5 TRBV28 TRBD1 TGTGCCAGCAGTAGCGGACAGGGCTATCAGCCCCAGCATTTT CASSSGQGYQPQHF
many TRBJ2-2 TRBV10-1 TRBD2 TGCGCCAGCAGTCCCCGGACTAGCGGGAGCGGGGAGCTGTTTTTT CASSPRTSGSGELFF
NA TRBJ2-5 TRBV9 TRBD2 TGTGCCAGCAGCGTACTAGCGCGGGAGTCCGAGACCCAGTACTTC CASSVLARESETQYF
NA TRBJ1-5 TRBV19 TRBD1 TGTGCCAGTAGTATCCTTCCCCCGGGACAGAACTCGAATCAGCCCCAGCATTTT CASSILPPGQNSNQPQHF
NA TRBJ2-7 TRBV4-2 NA TGTGCCAGCAGCCACTCTACCCGGGACTTCTACGAGCAGTACTTC CASSHSTRDFYEQYF
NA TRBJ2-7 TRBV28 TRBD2 TGTGCCAGCTTTGTAGCGGGGGCATACGAGCAGTACTTC CASFVAGAYEQYF
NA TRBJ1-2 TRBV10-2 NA TGCGCCAGCAGTGTGGCGGGAGAGAACTATGGCTACACCTTC CASSVAGENYGYTF
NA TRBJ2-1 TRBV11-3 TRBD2 TGTGCCAGCAGCTTAGGGACTAGCTCCTACAATGAGCAGTTCTTC CASSLGTSSYNEQFF
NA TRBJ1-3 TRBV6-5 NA TGTGCCAGCAGTTCCTCAGGGGCCTCTGGAAACACCATATATTTT CASSSSGASGNTIYF
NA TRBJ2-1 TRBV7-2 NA TGTGCCAGCAGCAAGGGGCCAAAGGGCAATGAGCAGTTCTTC CASSKGPKGNEQFF
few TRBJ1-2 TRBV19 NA TGTGCCAGTAGTAACACAGGGATCTATGGCTACACCTTC CASSNTGIYGYTF
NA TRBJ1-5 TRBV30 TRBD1 TGTGCCTGGAGTGGGGCCAGGACAGGCAGCAATCAGCCCCAGCATTTT CAWSGARTGSNQPQHF
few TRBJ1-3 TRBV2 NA TGTGCCAGCAGCCCGGACAGAAACACCATATATTTT CASSPDRNTIYF
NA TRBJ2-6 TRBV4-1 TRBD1 TGCGCCAGCAGCCTCGGACAGGGGATGTCTGGGGCCAACGTCCTGACTTTC CASSLGQGMSGANVLTF
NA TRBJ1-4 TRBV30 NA TGTGCCTGGAGACTATCCCTCAGGGTAGCCCTGAAAAGACTGTTTTTT CAWRLSLRVALKRLFF
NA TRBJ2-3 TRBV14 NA TGTGCCAGCACGGGTCTATCTAGCACAGATACGCAGTATTTT CASTGLSSTDTQYF
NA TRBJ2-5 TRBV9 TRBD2 TGTGCCAGCAGCGTAGCTAGCGGGAGGGTTCAAGAGACCCAGTACTTC CASSVASGRVQETQYF
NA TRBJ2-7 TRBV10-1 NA TGCGCCAGCAGTGAAGGGGGAAGCTCCTACGAGCAGTACTTC CASSEGGSSYEQYF
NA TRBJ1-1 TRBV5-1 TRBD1 TGCGCCAGCAGCTTGGGGATAGACGAAGGGACAGGGAATGAAGCTTTCTTT CASSLGIDEGTGNEAFF
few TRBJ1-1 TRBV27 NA TGTGCCAGCAGTTTCCGACAGTACACTGAAGCTTTCTTT CASSFRQYTEAFF
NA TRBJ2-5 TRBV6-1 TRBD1 TGTGCCAGCAGTACCGGGACAGGGGGCAGAGAGACCCAGTACTTC CASSTGTGGRETQYF
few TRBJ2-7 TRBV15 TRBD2 TGTGCCACCAGCAGGGGCGGGGGAAACTACGAGCAGTACTTC CATSRGGGNYEQYF
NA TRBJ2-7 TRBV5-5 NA TGTGCCAGCAGCTTGGGGGACAACTACGAGCAGTACTTC CASSLGDNYEQYF
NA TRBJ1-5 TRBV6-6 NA TGTGCCAGCAGGAAGGAGGGTCAGCCCCAGCATTTT CASRKEGQPQHF
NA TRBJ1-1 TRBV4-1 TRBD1 TGCGCCAGCAGCCACTCAGGGGGGAGTGACACTGAAGCTTTCTTT CASSHSGGSDTEAFF
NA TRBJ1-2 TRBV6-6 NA TGTGCCAGCGGAACAGGGTACTCGGATGGCTACACCTTC CASGTGYSDGYTF
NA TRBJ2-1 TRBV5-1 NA TGCGCCAGCAGCTACCTGACAGGCATCCGACACAATGAGCAGTTCTTC CASSYLTGIRHNEQFF
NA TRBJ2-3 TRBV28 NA TGTGCCAGCAGTAAGCGCACAGATACGCAGTATTTT CASSKRTDTQYF
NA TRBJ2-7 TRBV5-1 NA TGCGCCAGCAGCTTCACAGGGACACACTACGAGCAGTACTTC CASSFTGTHYEQYF
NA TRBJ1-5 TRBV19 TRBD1 TGTGCCAGTAGTAGACAGGGTCAAAATCAGCCCCAGCATTTT CASSRQGQNQPQHF
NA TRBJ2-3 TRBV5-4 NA TGTGCCAGCAGCCCGTACGGACAGATCTCAACAGATACGCAGTATTTT CASSPYGQISTDTQYF
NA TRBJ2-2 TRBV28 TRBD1 TGTGCCCTCAGGGCGGGGACAGGGGCCGGGGAGCTGTTTTTT CALRAGTGAGELFF